This T cell receptor (beta chain) was profiled in a study of blood T cell repertoires in COVID-19. V shed 6 bases, J shed 2 bases, and the junction held 5 bases outside the gene matches. In germline, CDR1 is SNHLY, CDR2 FYNNEI. The CDR3 extends over 14 amino acids. Original methodology: Scientists estimated how many nucleated cells there were by amplifying reference gene primers. Generated by immunoSEQ multiplex PCR, the TCRdb table keeps only in-frame clones and is missing some. From that table come the V and J calls and clone size; the DNA was used to work out D and trimming. The sample has more than 95,000 clones, 65% to 90% seen once; the top ten hold 25% to 30%.

The material sequenced was peripheral blood. The J gene is TRBJ2-3, the V gene TRBV2, with 7 bases identical to TRBD1. The receptor's source is an elderly woman with acute or convalescent COVID-19. CDR3 region: CASRGDSYTDTQYF. CDR3 bases: TGTGCCAGCAGGGGGGACAGCTACACAGATACGCAGTATTTT. The full variable domain, in which reference TRBV2 and TRBJ2-3 provide the parts outside the CDR3, is EPEVTQTPSHQVTQMGQEVILRCVPISNHLYFYWYRQILGQKVEFLVSFYNNEISEKSEIFDDQFSVERPDGSNFTLKIRSTKLEDSAMYFCASRGDSYTDTQYFGPGTRLTVL.